The 31 T cell receptor beta chains below come from one sample, sequenced in a study of CD8+CD57+ T cells in acquired aplastic anemia. Previously, flow cytometry had revealed CD8+CD57+ cell expansion in the patients chosen for sequencing. Profiling of TCR beta VDJ combinations and CDR3 sequences used genomic DNA as template. TCRdb analysed the reads with MiXCR anew, one entry per CDR3 protein. This table holds approximately 470,000 distinct CDR3 sequences, approximately 33% found once. Sequenced input: sorted CD4+, CD8+, or CD8+CD57+ T cells (not recorded which) from PBMCs. These receptors originate from a human donor with aplastic anemia.

The rearrangement uses TRBV2 and TRBJ2-5; 7 positions match TRBD2. CDR1 is SNHLY, CDR2 FYNNEI, per germline. V shed 6 bases and J 1 base; nucleotides not matched to a gene: 14. This CDR3 has 17 residues. The CDR3 is CASSAGLMSGTQETQYF. The CDR3, as DNA: TGTGCCAGCAGCGCGGGTTTGATGAGCGGGACCCAAGAGACCCAGTACTTC.

The chain carries TRBV25-1 and TRBJ1-6; 8 bases are a match to TRBD1. Germline V gene lookup returns CDR1 MGHDK and CDR2 SYGVNS. The CDR3 has 19 residues. Losses at the gene ends were 6 bases for V and 1 base for J; bases not matched to a gene: 14. The CDR3 coding sequence is TGTGCCAGCAGCCGAACCTGGGACAGGTGTGGGTCCTATAATTCACCCCTCCACTTT. This translates into CASSRTWDRCGSYNSPLHF.

With regard to this clonotype: This may be a read error: a much more frequent sequence differs by one nucleotide. The final CDR3 position lacks the conserved phenylalanine or tryptophan, pointing to a likely read error. The rearrangement uses TRBV20-1 and TRBJ1-5, with D hard to call. Per germline, CDR1 DFQATT and CDR2 SNEGSKA (reference sequence). Trimming shortened V by 1 base and J by 1 base, and 8 bases separated the two germline ends. CDR3 length: 14 residues. DNA for the CDR3: TGCAGTGCTAGAGGACGGGTAAGCAATCAGCCCCAGCATCTT. Residues: CSARGRVSNQPQHL.

There are a few counts of this clonotype. Mismatch with germline at one junction end may stem from a read error. The chain couples TRBV19 to TRBJ2-5, with a weak D call TRBD2 (6 bases). CDR3 size: 13 residues. The germline V gene has CDR1 LNHDA and CDR2 SQIVND (reference sequence). CDR3 DNA sequence: TGTGCCAGTAGCAGCTGGGGGGAAGAGACCCAGCACTTC. This codes for CASSSWGEETQHF.

Comment on this clonotype: Since a much larger clone is just one base distant, this may be a read error. The J gene is TRBJ2-2, the V gene TRBV19, with TRBD2 as a possible D gene (6 bases). Germline CDR1 LNHDA, CDR2 SQIVND (reference sequence). The V gene lost 5 bases and the J gene lost 2 bases, with 12 bases spanning the gap. The CDR3 contains 15 residues. CDR3 protein: CASSRDGSNTGELFF. The DNA for the CDR3 is TGTGCCAGTAGTCGGGACGGGAGCAACACCGGGGAGCTGTTTTTT. Combining the CDR3 with reference TRBV19 and TRBJ2-2 gives the whole variable domain DGGITQSPKYLFRKEGQNVTLSCEQNLNHDAMYWYRQDPGQGLRLIYYSQIVNDFQKGDIAEGYSVSREKKESFPLTVTSAQKNPTAFYLCASSRDGSNTGELFFGEGSRLTVL.

The chain carries TRBV5-8 and TRBJ2-7, with D tentatively TRBD1 (6 bases). From germline, CDR1 is SGHTS and CDR2 YDEGEE. Trimming shortened V by 3 bases and J by 0 bases, and 19 bases separated the two germline ends. CDR3 length equals 17 residues. This CDR3 reads CASSWLAWQGYSYEQYF. For the CDR3, the DNA is TGTGCCAGCAGCTGGCTAGCTTGGCAGGGGTACTCCTACGAGCAGTACTTC.

V and J are TRBV5-1 and TRBJ2-3, with 10 positions matching TRBD1. CDR1 is SGHRS and CDR2 is YFSETQ in the germline V gene. Trimming took 1 base from V and 9 from J; bases not matched to a gene: 11. The CDR3 loop spans 16 amino acids. The CDR3 spells CASSLNRDRGHLTQYF. CDR3 bases: TGCGCCAGCAGCTTGAACCGGGACAGGGGACATCTAACGCAGTATTTT.

The rearrangement uses TRBV19 and TRBJ1-1, with D possibly matching TRBD1 (5 bases). Trimming pared 7 bases from V and 1 base from J, leaving 19 bases between. This CDR3 has 16 residues. Germline CDR1 and CDR2: LNHDA and SQIVND (reference sequence). The CDR3 DNA reads TGTGCCAGTACAGCGTCTCCGGGACGGTGGAACACTGAAGCTTTCTTT. Its translation: CASTASPGRWNTEAFF.

This clonotype came up once. The V call is TRBV27, the J call TRBJ1-2, with D perhaps TRBD1 (6 bases). V lost 5 bases and J lost 4, with 14 bases in between. The germline gives CDR1 MNHEY, CDR2 SMNVEV (reference sequence). The CDR3 runs to 14 residues. In DNA, the CDR3 is TGTGCCAGCAGTCACGGGACAACGGGCTATGGCTACACCTTC. It encodes CASSHGTTGYGYTF.

This clonotype was counted a few times. This may stem from a read error, because a much larger clone lies one nucleotide away. The chain employs TRBV19 and TRBJ1-6; D gene unclear. V shed 5 bases and J shed 8 bases, with 10 bases lying between them. This CDR3 has 13 residues. From germline, CDR1 is LNHDA and CDR2 SQIVND (reference sequence). CDR3 sequence reads: CASSGYSDSPLHF. The CDR3 region has the DNA TGTGCCAGTAGTGGCTATTCGGATTCACCCCTCCACTTT.

The chain combines TRBV15 with TRBJ2-7; 9 nucleotides agree with TRBD1. The CDR3 has 14 amino acids. CDR1 and CDR2 (germline): LNHNV, YYDKDF (reference sequence). Unmatched junction bases numbered 1, after V lost 4 bases and J lost 0 bases. The CDR3 protein is CATSIQGASYEQYF. The CDR3 coding sequence is TGTGCCACCAGCATACAGGGGGCCTCCTACGAGCAGTACTTC.

As concerns this clonotype: The junction departs from the called germline gene at one end, perhaps through a read error. The chain joins TRBV10-3 to TRBJ1-5, with D hard to call. The germline CDR1 and CDR2 sequences are ENHRY and SYGVKD. The CDR3 sequence is 13 residues long. The CDR3 sequence: CASSPRYNRPQHF. The CDR3 DNA is TGTGCCAGCAGCCCACGGTACAATCGGCCCCAGCATTTT.

This clonotype was recorded only once. The chain joins TRBV25-1 to TRBJ1-5, with D uncertain. Between the trimmed V and J ends, which lost 3 bases and 5 bases, there was a span of 23 bases. This CDR3 contains 18 residues. Germline lookup yields CDR1 MGHDK and CDR2 SYGVNS. CDR3 coding DNA: TGTGCCAGCAGTGAGGGTGTTTACGGGCCGGGAAATTATCAGCCCCAGCATTTT. This codes for CASSEGVYGPGNYQPQHF.

The DNA of the CDR3 is TGTGCCAGCAGCCCGAATGCGGGGGGGTTGAGGGAGCAGTACTTC. As protein: CASSPNAGGLREQYF. The V gene is TRBV11-2, the J gene TRBJ2-7; 9 bases line up with TRBD2. Germline lookup yields CDR1 SGHAT and CDR2 FQNNGV. The CDR3 spans 15 residues. The junction had 12 bases not matched to a gene; V was cut back by 5 bases and J by 7 bases.

In its sample, this clonotype was seen a few times. A much larger clone sits a single nucleotide away, making a read error possible. The rearrangement joins TRBV19 to TRBJ2-3, with D perhaps TRBD2 (5 bases). This CDR3 has 13 residues. The germline CDR1 and CDR2 sequences are LNHDA and SQIVND (reference sequence). The ends were cut back, 0 bases at V and 13 bases at J, with 14 bases in the middle. CDR3 sequence (DNA): TGTGCCAGTAGTATAGAACGGACTGGCGAGAAGTATTTT. Amino acids: CASSIERTGEKYF.

This clonotype was found many times. The chain employs TRBV25-1 and TRBJ2-3, with D tentatively TRBD1 or TRBD2 (6 bases each). The CDR3 runs to 16 residues. CDR1 and CDR2 (germline): MGHDK, SYGVNS. With 2 bases removed from V and 3 bases from J, the gap between germline ends came to 15 bases. The CDR3 protein is CASSELGGGGTDTQYF. In DNA form, the CDR3 reads TGTGCCAGCAGTGAACTAGGAGGGGGTGGAACAGATACGCAGTATTTT. The whole variable domain, remainder taken from reference TRBV25-1 and TRBJ2-3, is EADIYQTPRYLVIGTGKKITLECSQTMGHDKMYWYQQDPGMELHLIHYSYGVNSTEKGDLSSESTVSRIRTEHFPLTLESARPSHTSQYLCASSELGGGGTDTQYFGPGTRLTVL.

The sample holds a few counts of this clonotype. The chain combines TRBV20-1 with TRBJ1-6, with unresolved D. The CDR3 is made up of 13 amino acids. V dropped 4 bases and J dropped 8 bases, with 12 bases sitting between them. The V gene's germline CDR1 is DFQATT and CDR2 SNEGSKA (reference sequence). CDR3 bases: TGCAGTGCTAATCAAGGAAAACATTCACCCCTCCACTTT. It encodes CSANQGKHSPLHF.

The chain carries TRBV18 and TRBJ1-6; no definite D call. The CDR3 extends over 16 amino acids. CDR1 is KGHSH, CDR2 LQKENI, per germline. The germline V and J ends were trimmed by 1 base and 0 bases, with 7 bases remaining between them. CDR3 residues: CASSPLRSSYNSPLHF. Written as DNA, the CDR3 is TGTGCCAGCTCACCACTGAGGAGCTCCTATAATTCACCCCTCCACTTT.

This clonotype was recorded a few times. V and J are TRBV19 and TRBJ2-5; TRBD2 aligns across 7 bases. The V gene end was trimmed by 4 bases and the J gene end by 2 bases; junction bases not matched to a gene: 4. The CDR3 consists of 14 residues. Germline CDR1 LNHDA, CDR2 SQIVND (reference sequence). The CDR3: CASSTPGLQETQYF. The CDR3 DNA reads as TGTGCCAGTAGTACTCCGGGACTACAAGAGACCCAGTACTTC.

There are a few counts of this clonotype. V and J are TRBV7-9 and TRBJ2-2, with no clear D. V lost 0 bases and J 5 bases, leaving 10 bases between the germline ends. Germline CDR1 reads SEHNR; CDR2 reads FQNEAQ (reference sequence). The CDR3 has 15 residues. The CDR3 sequence is CASSLAPAETGELFF. CDR3 coding DNA: TGTGCCAGCAGCTTAGCCCCAGCCGAGACCGGGGAGCTGTTTTTT.

This clonotype was detected many times. Here the CDR3 DNA reads TGTGCCAGCAGCCCATCGGGACAGCCTTATCAGCCCCAGCATTTT. This codes for CASSPSGQPYQPQHF. V and J are TRBV11-2 and TRBJ1-5, with 7 bases that match TRBD1. V shed 5 bases, J shed 5 bases, and the junction held 9 bases outside the gene matches. The CDR3 runs 15 residues. Germline V CDR1 and CDR2: SGHAT, FQNNGV.

V gene TRBV29-1 combines with J gene TRBJ1-2; unclear D gene. V lost 8 bases and J lost 8, with 21 bases in between. CDR3 length: 13 amino acids. Germline CDR1 and CDR2: SQVTM and ANQGSEA. The CDR3 DNA follows: TGCAGCTTAGCGCAGGTGGGGTCAGGAGGCTACACCTTC. Its translation is CSLAQVGSGGYTF.

This clonotype was found a few times. The rearrangement links TRBV30 to TRBJ1-5; TRBD1 might be the D (5 bases). Between the trimmed V and J ends, which lost 0 bases and 2 bases, there was a span of 11 bases. The CDR3 contains 15 residues. Germline V CDR1 and CDR2: GTSNPN, SVGIG (reference sequence). The CDR3 reads CAWSVRQRGNQPQHF. The CDR3 DNA sequence: TGTGCCTGGAGTGTACGACAGAGGGGCAATCAGCCCCAGCATTTT.

This chain joins TRBV6-4 and TRBJ1-1, with D maybe TRBD1 (5 bases). CDR1 is MRHNA, CDR2 SNTAGT, per germline. V was trimmed by 10 bases and J by 11 bases, leaving 17 bases between them. The CDR3 consists of 11 residues. In nucleotides, the CDR3 is TGTGCCACCAAAGGGGTTTGGGAGGCTTTCTTT. It encodes CATKGVWEAFF.

Here the CDR3 DNA reads TGTGCCAGCAGTTACTCCCCGGGCTCCTTCTCTGGAAACACCATATATTTT. It translates to CASSYSPGSFSGNTIYF. The genes are TRBV2 and TRBJ1-3; D is undetermined. In germline, CDR1 is SNHLY, CDR2 FYNNEI. V lost 5 bases, J lost 0 bases, and 17 bases lay in between. CDR3 length: 17 residues.

This clonotype was counted many times. V usage is TRBV20-1 and J usage is TRBJ2-5; the D is unclear. Germline-derived CDR1 and CDR2 are DFQATT and SNEGSKA (reference sequence). This CDR3 comprises 14 residues. Trimming removed 0 bases at V and 1 base at J, with 9 bases between. CDR3 protein: CSARDTNSQETQYF. The DNA of the CDR3 is TGCAGTGCTAGAGATACGAATTCCCAAGAGACCCAGTACTTC.

The chain joins TRBV3-1 to TRBJ1-1; D is perhaps TRBD1 (6 bases). The CDR3 spans 16 residues. Per germline, CDR1 LGHDT and CDR2 YNNKEL (reference sequence). The germline V and J ends were trimmed by 4 bases and 1 base, with 16 bases remaining between them. CDR3 in amino acids: CASSRSDGGPNTEAFF. The CDR3 nucleotides are TGTGCCAGCAGCCGCAGCGATGGGGGGCCGAACACTGAAGCTTTCTTT. Looking up the rest from reference TRBV3-1 and TRBJ1-1 gives the full variable domain: DTAVSQTPKYLVTQMGNDKSIKCEQNLGHDTMYWYKQDSKKFLKIMFSYNNKELIINETVPNRFSPKSPDKAHLNLHINSLELGDSAVYFCASSRSDGGPNTEAFFGQGTRLTVV.

The sample holds many counts of this clonotype. This sequence joins TRBV7-2 and TRBJ2-7; a possible D gene is TRBD1 (5 bases). The CDR3 is made up of 13 amino acids. Trimming took off 5 bases at V and 3 bases at J, with 11 bases between the two ends. The germline gives CDR1 SGHTA, CDR2 FQGNSA. CDR3 DNA: TGTGCCAGCAGCACCAGACAGAACTACGAGCAGTACTTC. Translated, it gives CASSTRQNYEQYF.

Here the CDR3 DNA reads TGCGCCAGCAGCCAAGCGCCCGGCGGGGGGATCCAAGAGACCCAGTACTTC. It translates to CASSQAPGGGIQETQYF. The V call is TRBV4-1, the J call TRBJ2-5, with 8 bases lining up with TRBD2. V gave up 1 base and J gave up 1 base; unmatched junction bases: 8. The germline V gene encodes CDR1 MGHRA and CDR2 YSYEKL. The CDR3 runs 17 residues.

Comments on this clonotype: This could be a read error, since a much larger clone is one nucleotide away. The chain joins TRBV29-1 to TRBJ2-7, with a tentative D call TRBD2 (8 bases). Trimming removed 6 bases from V and 7 bases from J, with 22 bases in between. This CDR3 contains 14 residues. CDR1 and CDR2 from the germline V gene are SQVTM and ANQGSEA. The CDR3 reads CSVPGGGGRNEQYF. CDR3 nucleotides: TGCAGCGTCCCCGGAGGGGGCGGGAGGAATGAGCAGTACTTC.

This chain links TRBV11-2 with TRBJ2-3, with D perhaps TRBD1 or TRBD2 (5 bases each). With 3 bases removed from V and 0 bases from J, the gap between germline ends came to 16 bases. The germline V gene encodes CDR1 SGHAT and CDR2 FQNNGV. CDR3 size: 17 residues. CDR3 region: CASSLGLRDGSTDTQYF. The CDR3 nucleotides are TGTGCCAGCAGCTTGGGTTTACGGGACGGTAGCACAGATACGCAGTATTTT. The whole variable domain, filled in from reference TRBV11-2 and TRBJ2-3, reads EAGVAQSPRYKIIEKRQSVAFWCNPISGHATLYWYQQILGQGPKLLIQFQNNGVVDDSQLPKDRFSAERLKGVDSTLKIQPAKLEDSAVYLCASSLGLRDGSTDTQYFGPGTRLTVL.